This T cell receptor beta chain was sequenced in a study of blood T cell repertoires in COVID-19. The overall study: Sites in the United States, Italy and Spain provided acute and convalescent COVID-19 samples. Sources were T cells, B-cell-depleted T cells, or PBMCs; the material itself was cDNA or gDNA.

Source study methods: Reference gene primer amplification yielded estimated nucleated cell counts. Clones were read by immunoSEQ multiplex PCR, and TCRdb kept only the in-frame ones, dropping some. D and trimming were read from the DNA, whereas the V and J calls and clone size are those reported in that table. Of roughly 180,000 clones listed, 70% to 85% are singletons. The clonotype was recovered from a man aged 55-75 years who had recovered from COVID-19. The sequencing sample was made of peripheral blood.

The CDR3 protein is CASSLESLETGELFF. The CDR3 bases are TGTGCCAGCAGCCTGGAGAGTCTGGAGACCGGGGAGCTGTTTTTT. V gene TRBV4-2 combines with J gene TRBJ2-2; D uncertain. Germline CDR1 and CDR2: LGHNA and YNFKEQ. Trimming removed 4 bases from V and 5 bases from J, with 14 bases in between. This CDR3 is built from 15 residues.